The clone carrying this T cell receptor beta chain showed up many times. Antigen unknown. The data derive from a study of T cell repertoires in cytomegalovirus infection. The study's findings and limits: Frequencies of public TCR beta families were cumulated, and this identified carriers of CMV plus the relevant HLA.

TCRdb re-derived calls from the reads in MiXCR, one entry per CDR3 protein. Of 550,000 to 700,000 distinct CDR3 sequences in the sample, approximately 40% are singletons; the top ten hold around 50%. Trimming removed 3 bases from V and 5 bases from J, with 10 bases in between. The germline V gene has CDR1 SGHTA and CDR2 FQGNSA. This CDR3 is built from 13 residues. The sequencing used cultured PBMCs, collected from culture after CMV antigen stimulation. The chain links TRBV7-2 to TRBJ2-5, with D uncertain. The sequence came from a human donor in good health (CMV status not recorded). Some clones in this sample may be carry-over from other donors' samples. CDR3 sequence (DNA): TGTGCCAGCAGCTTTAGGATGGGGGAGACCCAGTACTTC. This gives the protein CASSFRMGETQYF.